This TCR beta chain was identified in a study of T-cell memory formation after mild COVID-19. Background on the study: There were largely donor-specific TCR clusters.

The authors produced TCR alpha and TCR beta cDNA libraries with sample barcodes and UMIs by 5'RACE using constant-segment primers. Via MiXCR, TCRdb re-called the 5' RACE reads, giving one row per CDR3 protein. The sample consists of about 47,000 distinct CDR3 sequences, about a tenth of them appearing once. The CDR3 is 19 amino acids. Germline V lookup: CDR1 SGHTA, CDR2 FQGNSA. V dropped 1 base and J dropped 5 bases, with 21 bases sitting between them. This clonotype showed up many times. Antigen: not known. Study-level findings and limits: Clones that shrank (day 15 to 85) were balanced CD4/CD8, whereas later expanders leaned CD4+. Whether day 37 second-wave clones are SARS-CoV-2-specific was not confirmed.

The TCR was taken from an adult woman who had mild COVID-19 (a few samples of this study predate the infection). Cell type and time point are not known. This chain uses TRBV7-2 with TRBJ2-6; D uncertain. The material sequenced was PBMCs or a T cell subset sorted from them (not recorded which). CDR3 region: CASSLGVADKGRRANVLTF. The CDR3 DNA is TGTGCCAGCAGCTTAGGTGTGGCCGATAAGGGTCGGAGGGCCAACGTCCTGACTTTC.